This note documents a single T cell receptor (beta chain) sequence. The antigen is undetermined. This sample was included in a study of cytomegalovirus exposure and HLA in healthy donors. 13 Jbeta primers and 60 Vbeta primers were used for the PCR. Using immunoSEQ multiplex PCR, the repertoire was profiled, and TCRdb retains in-frame clones only, with some absent. The sample comprises around 220,000 clones, 65% to 90% of which are singletons, and approximately 1.5% rests with the top ten. The study's findings and limits: The authors judged a highly shared variant cluster likely a sequencing artifact. A link between a missense DCLRE1C variant and TCR beta V- and J-gene trimming emerged from a later analysis.

The source material was PBMCs. This TCR came from a girl aged 5 to 17 in good health and CMV-seronegative.

In nucleotides, the CDR3 is TGCGCCAGCAGCCAAGGGTTCGACACTCGTAGGCACGGACTGTTTTTT. It translates to CASSQGFDTRRHGLFF. The chain uses TRBV4-1 and TRBJ1-4; D is ambiguous. This CDR3 has 16 amino acids. V lost 1 base and J lost 13, with 22 bases in between. Germline V CDR1 and CDR2: MGHRA, YSYEKL.